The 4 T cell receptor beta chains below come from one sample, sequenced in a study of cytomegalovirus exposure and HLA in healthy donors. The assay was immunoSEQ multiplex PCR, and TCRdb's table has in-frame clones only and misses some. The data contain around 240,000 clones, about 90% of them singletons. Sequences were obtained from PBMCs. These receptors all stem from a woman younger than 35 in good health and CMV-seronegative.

Written as DNA, the CDR3 is TGTGCCAGCAGCTCCCGACAGGGTGTTAACACCGGGGAGCTGTTTTTT. It specifies CASSSRQGVNTGELFF. The chain uses TRBV7-6 and TRBJ2-2; TRBD1 agrees at 7 bases. Unmatched junction bases numbered 7, after V lost 4 bases and J lost 2 bases. Germline CDR1 SGHVS, CDR2 FNYEAQ. This CDR3 spans 16 amino acids.

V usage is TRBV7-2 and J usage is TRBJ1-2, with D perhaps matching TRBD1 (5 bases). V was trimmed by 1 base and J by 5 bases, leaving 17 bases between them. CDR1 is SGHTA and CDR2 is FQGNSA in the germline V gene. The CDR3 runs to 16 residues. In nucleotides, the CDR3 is TGTGCCAGCAGCTTAGTTGGGGGAGGGCAAGGGTATGGCTACACCTTC. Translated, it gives CASSLVGGGQGYGYTF.

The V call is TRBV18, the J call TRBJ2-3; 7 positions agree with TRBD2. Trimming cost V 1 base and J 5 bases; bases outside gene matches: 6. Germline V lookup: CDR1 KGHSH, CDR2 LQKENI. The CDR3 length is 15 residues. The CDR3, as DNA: TGTGCCAGCTCACCACAAAGCGGGGTAGGAGATACGCAGTATTTT. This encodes CASSPQSGVGDTQYF.

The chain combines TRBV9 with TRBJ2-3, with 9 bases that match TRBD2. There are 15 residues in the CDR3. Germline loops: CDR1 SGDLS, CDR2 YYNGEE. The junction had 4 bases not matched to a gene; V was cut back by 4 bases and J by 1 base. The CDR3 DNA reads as TGTGCCAGCAGCCCCACTAGCGGGCGCACAGATACGCAGTATTTT. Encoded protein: CASSPTSGRTDTQYF. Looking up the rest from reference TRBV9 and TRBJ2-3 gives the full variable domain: DSGVTQTPKHLITATGQRVTLRCSPRSGDLSVYWYQQSLDQGLQFLIQYYNGEERAKGNILERFSAQQFPDLHSELNLSSLELGDSALYFCASSPTSGRTDTQYFGPGTRLTVL.